The 22 T cell receptor beta chains below come from one sample, sequenced in a study of T cell responses to AZD1222 COVID-19 vaccine. The protocol was immunoSEQ multiplex PCR, while the TCRdb copy is restricted to in-frame clones and leaves out a portion. The sample lists some 180,000 clones, 91% seen once, with 1.5% to 2% in the top ten. The source was peripheral blood, collected 28 days after the second AZD1222 dose. These receptor sequences come from an adult who received the AZD1222 COVID-19 vaccine.

The chain couples TRBV5-1 to TRBJ1-2, with 10 positions matching TRBD1. Trimming at V came to 4 bases and at J to 2 bases, leaving 5 bases not matched to a gene. The CDR3 has 15 amino acids. Germline lookup yields CDR1 SGHRS and CDR2 YFSETQ. CDR3: CASSRGTGENYGYTF. Here the CDR3 DNA reads TGCGCCAGCAGCCGAGGGACAGGGGAGAACTATGGCTACACCTTC.

Only a few counts were recorded for this clone. The CDR3 DNA reads TGTGCCAGCAGTCGGGACAGGGGTGGCAATGAGCAGTTCTTC. It encodes CASSRDRGGNEQFF. The rearrangement uses TRBV7-2 and TRBJ2-1, with 10 bases identical to TRBD1. The CDR3 runs 14 residues. Losses at the gene ends were 6 bases for V and 6 bases for J; bases not matched to a gene: 5. Germline V gives CDR1 SGHTA, CDR2 FQGNSA.

The gene calls are TRBV9 and TRBJ1-2; D unclear. V gave up 0 bases and J gave up 0 bases, with 9 bases separating them. The CDR3 covers 15 residues. Germline CDR1 SGDLS, CDR2 YYNGEE. CDR3 region: CASSVAAGANYGYTF. Here the CDR3 DNA reads TGTGCCAGCAGCGTAGCGGCTGGGGCTAACTATGGCTACACCTTC.

This sequence joins TRBV23-1 and TRBJ1-1; tentatively, D is TRBD1 (5 bases). TRBV23-1 is treated as an ORF (open reading frame) with a function not yet certain. The CDR3 is made up of 10 amino acids. V lost 10 bases, J lost 12 bases, and 15 bases lay in between. CDR3 nucleotides: TGCGCCACCTCCACAGGAGAACCTTTCTTT. It codes for CATSTGEPFF.

V usage is TRBV7-9 and J usage is TRBJ1-4, with unresolved D. Deletions cut 7 bases from V and 3 bases from J, with 12 bases between. CDR3 size: 14 residues. The germline V gene encodes CDR1 SEHNR and CDR2 FQNEAQ (reference sequence). CDR3 sequence: CASTIGVANEKLFF. CDR3 DNA: TGTGCCAGCACAATCGGGGTAGCTAATGAAAAACTGTTTTTT. Full variable domain (missing parts from reference TRBV7-9 and TRBJ1-4): DTGVSQNPRHKITKRGQNVTFRCDPISEHNRLYWYRQTLGQGPEFLTYFQNEAQLEKSRLLSDRFSAERPKGSFSTLEIQRTEQGDSAMYLCASTIGVANEKLFFGSGTQLSVL.

The CDR3 DNA is TGTGCCAGCTCCCGAGGTAGCACAGATACGCAGTATTTT. Translated: CASSRGSTDTQYF. The V and J genes are TRBV25-1 and TRBJ2-3, with D uncertain. The CDR3 has 13 residues. CDR1 is MGHDK and CDR2 is SYGVNS in the germline V gene. With 8 bases removed from V and 0 bases from J, the gap between germline ends came to 9 bases.

This chain joins TRBV6-1 and TRBJ1-1, with 8 bases that match TRBD1. In germline, CDR1 is MNHNS, CDR2 SASEGT. Losses at the gene ends were 3 bases for V and 5 bases for J; bases not matched to a gene: 8. The CDR3 is 15 residues long. CDR3 nucleotide sequence: TGTGCCAGCAGTGAGGCAGGGGGCTACGGGACTGAAGCTTTCTTT. Encoded protein: CASSEAGGYGTEAFF.

The genes are TRBV7-2 and TRBJ2-1; TRBD2 matches 10 bases. The J segment lost 4 bases and the V segment lost 5 bases, leaving 5 bases of the junction unmatched. The CDR3 consists of 15 residues. Per the germline V gene, CDR1 is SGHTA and CDR2 is FQGNSA. The CDR3 coding sequence is TGTGCCAGCAGCCGTAGCGGGGGGCTGTACAATGAGCAGTTCTTC. It yields the protein CASSRSGGLYNEQFF.

The chain is built from TRBV6-4 and TRBJ2-7; D is undetermined. CDR1 and CDR2 (germline): MRHNA, SNTAGT. The CDR3 extends over 18 amino acids. V lost 6 bases, J lost 3 bases, and 27 bases lay in between. The CDR3 sequence is CASRGSGLACAFGYEQYF. In DNA form, the CDR3 reads TGTGCCAGCAGGGGGTCGGGCCTGGCTTGCGCTTTCGGCTACGAGCAGTACTTC.

The CDR3 DNA sequence: TGTGCCAGCAGTTCTCCCGGCCGCTTAAGAGGCACTGAAGCTTTCTTT. Its translation: CASSSPGRLRGTEAFF. The V gene is TRBV28, the J gene TRBJ1-1; no clear D. The CDR3 has 16 amino acids. Germline-derived CDR1 and CDR2 are MDHEN and SYDVKM. V was pared by 4 bases and J by 4 bases, with 19 bases between. Full variable domain (remainder filled in from reference TRBV28 and TRBJ1-1): DVKVTQSSRYLVKRTGEKVFLECVQDMDHENMFWYRQDPGLGLRLIYFSYDVKMKEKGDIPEGYSVSREKKERFSLILESASTNQTSMYLCASSSPGRLRGTEAFFGQGTRLTVV.

This clone occurred once. The genes are TRBV9 and TRBJ2-5; D is ambiguous. The CDR3 runs to 13 residues. Deletions cut 2 bases from V and 3 bases from J, with 8 bases between. Germline CDR1 reads SGDLS; CDR2 reads YYNGEE. The CDR3 reads CASSVGRKETQYF. DNA of the CDR3: TGTGCCAGCAGCGTTGGGCGGAAAGAGACCCAGTACTTC.

The V and J genes are TRBV5-5 and TRBJ2-3, with no clear D. The CDR3 loop spans 13 amino acids. The germline V gene has CDR1 SGHKS and CDR2 YYEKEE (reference sequence). Trimming took off 2 bases at V and 3 bases at J, with 7 bases between the two ends. The DNA of the CDR3 is TGTGCCAGCAGCTTTGGGGATACAGATACGCAGTATTTT. Amino acids: CASSFGDTDTQYF. Using reference TRBV5-5 and TRBJ2-3 for the parts outside the CDR3, the full variable domain is DAGVTQSPTHLIKTRGQQVTLRCSPISGHKSVSWYQQVLGQGPQFIFQYYEKEERGRGNFPDRFSARQFPNYSSELNVNALLLGDSALYLCASSFGDTDTQYFGPGTRLTVL.

V and J are TRBV5-1 and TRBJ2-2, with a weak D call TRBD1 (5 bases). The CDR3 loop spans 15 amino acids. Trimming left V 5 bases short and J 3 bases short, with 14 bases between. In germline, CDR1 is SGHRS, CDR2 YFSETQ. This CDR3 is CASRLRTLYTGELFF. The CDR3 coding sequence is TGCGCCAGCAGATTGCGGACACTCTACACCGGGGAGCTGTTTTTT.

The V and J genes are TRBV4-1 and TRBJ1-2, with D possibly TRBD1 on 5 matching bases. The germline V and J ends were trimmed by 3 bases and 4 bases, with 12 bases remaining between them. The V gene's germline CDR1 is MGHRA and CDR2 YSYEKL. The CDR3 has 14 residues. CDR3 DNA: TGCGCCAGCAGCCATGACGGGGCGGGCTATGGCTACACCTTC. This encodes CASSHDGAGYGYTF.

J is TRBJ1-2 and V is TRBV11-2; the D gene is possibly TRBD1 (6 bases). Trimming pared 1 base from V and 13 bases from J, leaving 16 bases between. Germline V lookup: CDR1 SGHAT, CDR2 FQNNGV. The CDR3 is 13 amino acids. The CDR3 DNA sequence: TGTGCCAGCAGCTTAGGTATACAGGGATTACGCACCTTC. Encoded protein: CASSLGIQGLRTF.

This chain uses TRBV3-1 (or the pseudogene TRBV3-2) with TRBJ2-7; tentative D call: TRBD1 (5 bases). The CDR3 spans 16 residues. V lost 1 base and J 2 bases, leaving 15 bases between the germline ends. CDR1 and CDR2 from the germline V gene are LGHDT and YNNKEL (reference sequence). CDR3 sequence: CASSQAAQDATYEQYF. The CDR3 DNA reads TGTGCCAGCAGCCAAGCGGCACAGGACGCGACCTACGAGCAGTACTTC.

Only one count was recorded for this clone. The chain carries TRBV15 and TRBJ1-1, with D perhaps TRBD1 (6 bases). The CDR3 extends over 14 amino acids. Between the trimmed V and J ends, which lost 3 bases and 6 bases, there was a span of 14 bases. Germline CDR1 and CDR2: LNHNV and YYDKDF (reference sequence). CDR3 in DNA: TGTGCCACCAGCAGCGGCAGGGGAGTGTCTGAAGCTTTCTTT. Translated: CATSSGRGVSEAFF. Together with reference TRBV15 and TRBJ1-1, the CDR3 gives the full variable domain: DAMVIQNPRYQVTQFGKPVTLSCSQTLNHNVMYWYQQKSSQAPKLLFHYYDKDFNNEADTPDNFQSRRPNTSFCFLDIRSPGLGDTAMYLCATSSGRGVSEAFFGQGTRLTVV.

J is TRBJ1-4 and V is TRBV4-3; D is undetermined. The CDR3 is 15 amino acids. CDR1 and CDR2 (germline): LGHNA, YSLEER. Trimming left V 2 bases short and J 3 bases short, with 10 bases between. CDR3 bases: TGCGCCAGCAGCCAAATATCGGCTTCTAATGAAAAACTGTTTTTT. Translated, it gives CASSQISASNEKLFF.

The J gene is TRBJ2-3, the V gene TRBV12-5; 7 positions match TRBD1. V lost 1 base and J lost 0; bases outside the gene matches: 7. Germline-derived CDR1 and CDR2 are LGHNT and FRNRAP. This CDR3 is 17 amino acids long. CDR3 sequence (DNA): TGTGCTAGTGGTTTGGGGACAGGATCCTATAGCACAGATACGCAGTATTTT. It yields the protein CASGLGTGSYSTDTQYF.

Only one count was recorded for this clone. The chain has TRBV4-1 and TRBJ2-7, with no clear D. CDR1 is MGHRA and CDR2 is YSYEKL in the germline V gene. CDR3 length: 15 amino acids. Trimming took 2 bases from V and 0 from J, leaving 11 bases between them. CDR3 sequence: CASSQRSASSYEQYF. CDR3 sequence (DNA): TGCGCCAGCAGCCAAAGGTCTGCTAGCTCCTACGAGCAGTACTTC.

This chain uses TRBV18 with TRBJ2-7; maybe TRBD2 (6 bases). The CDR3 has 16 residues. Germline CDR1 reads KGHSH; CDR2 reads LQKENI. Deletions cut 4 bases from V and 2 bases from J, with 18 bases between. CDR3 sequence: CASSQGWRAGTYEQYF. The CDR3 DNA reads as TGTGCCAGCTCACAAGGGTGGAGGGCAGGGACCTACGAGCAGTACTTC.

The sample holds many counts of this clone. The CDR3 DNA follows: TGTGCCAGCAATCGTCTCATGAACACTGAAGCTTTCTTT. Protein product: CASNRLMNTEAFF. This rearrangement joins TRBV12-3 or TRBV12-4 to TRBJ1-1; D not resolved. With 7 bases removed from V and 0 bases from J, the gap between germline ends came to 9 bases. CDR3 length: 13 amino acids.